The clone carrying this T cell receptor (beta chain) was detected only a few times. Its target is unknown. With 1 base removed from V and 3 bases from J, the gap between germline ends came to 15 bases. The length of the CDR3 is 17 residues. Germline values: CDR1 MGHRA, CDR2 YSYEKL. MiXCR, run by TCRdb on the 5' RACE reads, gives a single entry per CDR3 protein. The repertoire consists of under 450,000 distinct CDR3 sequences, with 20% occurring once and the leading ten covering 13%. The data stem from a study of CD8 T cells in ankylosing spondylitis. General study results and limits: Past research had described some motif variants in reactive arthritis synovial fluid and blood.

The material sequenced was blood, either unsorted or a sorted T cell fraction (not recorded which). The clonotype was recovered from a male donor with ankylosing spondylitis or in good health (not recorded which). V usage is TRBV4-1 and J usage is TRBJ2-2; D possibly corresponds to TRBD1 (6 bases). The DNA of the CDR3 is TGCGCCAGCAGCCAAGCAGGGGCAGGGGCGCACACCGGGGAGCTGTTTTTT. Its translation is CASSQAGAGAHTGELFF.